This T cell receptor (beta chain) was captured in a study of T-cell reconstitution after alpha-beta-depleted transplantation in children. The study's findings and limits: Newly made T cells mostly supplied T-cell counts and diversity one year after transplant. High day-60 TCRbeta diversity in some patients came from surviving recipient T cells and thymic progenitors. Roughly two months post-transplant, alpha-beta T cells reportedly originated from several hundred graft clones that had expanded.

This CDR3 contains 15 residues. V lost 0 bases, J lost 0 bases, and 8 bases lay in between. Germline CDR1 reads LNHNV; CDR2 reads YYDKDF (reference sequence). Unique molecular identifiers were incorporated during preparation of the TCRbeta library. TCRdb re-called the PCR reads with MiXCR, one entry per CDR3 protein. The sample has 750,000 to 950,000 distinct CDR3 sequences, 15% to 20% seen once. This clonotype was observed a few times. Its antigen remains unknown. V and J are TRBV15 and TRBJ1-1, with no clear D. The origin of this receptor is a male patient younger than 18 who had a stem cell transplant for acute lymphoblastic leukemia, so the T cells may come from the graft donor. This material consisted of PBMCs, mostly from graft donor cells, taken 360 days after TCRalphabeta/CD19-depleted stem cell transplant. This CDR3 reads CATSRDRPMNTEAFF. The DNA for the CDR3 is TGTGCCACCAGCAGAGATCGGCCGATGAACACTGAAGCTTTCTTT.